Shown below are 11 T cell receptor beta chains from a single sample sequenced in a study of T cells after yellow fever vaccination. One entry per CDR3 protein, called by TCRdb with MiXCR from the 5' RACE reads. The data show approximately 600,000 distinct CDR3 sequences, about 12% seen once. The input for sequencing was PBMCs, taken on the day of the yellow fever booster vaccination. Source of these receptors: a man aged 25-40 years who received the YFV17D yellow fever vaccine.

This clonotype was seen more than once but under ten times. This chain uses TRBV28 with TRBJ2-1; 11 positions agree with TRBD1. Germline assignment: CDR1 MDHEN and CDR2 SYDVKM. The CDR3 runs 15 residues. V shed 4 bases and J 6 bases; nucleotides not matched to a gene: 5. CDR3 amino acids: CASSSRDRGGNEQFF. The DNA of the CDR3 is TGTGCCAGCAGTTCCCGGGACAGGGGGGGCAATGAGCAGTTCTTC.

This clonotype was counted only a few times. The chain uses TRBV12-3 or TRBV12-4 and TRBJ2-1, with TRBD1 as a possible D gene (6 bases). The V end lost 6 bases, the J end lost 6 bases, and 12 bases lay between the germline ends. The CDR3 has 13 amino acids. In nucleotides, the CDR3 is TGTGCCAGCAGCTTTGACAGGAGCAATGAGCAGTTCTTC. It translates to CASSFDRSNEQFF.

The J gene is TRBJ1-2, the V gene TRBV9; 9 bases align to TRBD1. In germline, CDR1 is SGDLS, CDR2 YYNGEE. This CDR3 spans 14 amino acids. The V gene end was trimmed by 0 bases and the J gene end by 7 bases; junction bases not matched to a gene: 4. DNA for the CDR3: TGTGCCAGCAGCGTAGGGGACAGGGATCTTGGCTACACCTTC. The encoded protein is CASSVGDRDLGYTF.

V is TRBV7-9 and J is TRBJ2-3; 8 bases line up with TRBD1. Germline CDR1 reads SEHNR; CDR2 reads FQNEAQ (reference sequence). With 7 bases clipped from V and 4 bases from J, the junction kept 13 bases outside the gene matches. The CDR3 covers 16 residues. The DNA for the CDR3 is TGTGCCAGCACCAGAGGGTGGGGACAGGAATCAGATACGCAGTATTTT. Residues: CASTRGWGQESDTQYF.

The rearrangement uses TRBV7-2 and TRBJ2-1; 7 nucleotides match TRBD1. J gave up 13 bases and V 6 bases, and 15 bases lay outside the gene matches. CDR1 is SGHTA, CDR2 FQGNSA, per germline. The CDR3 is 14 residues long. The CDR3 sequence: CASSFTQGVPNQFF. CDR3 DNA sequence: TGTGCCAGCAGTTTTACCCAGGGGGTTCCCAATCAGTTCTTC.

The chain's CDR3 is CASSLWSGSGYQETQYF. DNA for the CDR3: TGCGCCAGCAGCTTGTGGTCCGGCTCAGGGTACCAAGAGACCCAGTACTTC. The chain couples TRBV5-1 to TRBJ2-5, with D perhaps matching TRBD1 (5 bases). V lost 1 base to trimming and J lost 0 bases, with 16 bases between them. The CDR3 spans 17 residues. The germline V gene has CDR1 SGHRS and CDR2 YFSETQ.

This clonotype was detected only a few times. A single base separates this from a much larger clone, so it may be a read error. The chain is built from TRBV20-1 and TRBJ1-1; perhaps TRBD1 as D (5 bases). Germline CDR1 reads DFQATT; CDR2 reads SNEGSKA (reference sequence). CDR3 length: 16 amino acids. The CDR3 coding sequence is TGCTGTGCTAGCGGAGAGGGGCTTCGAATGAACACTGAAGCTTTCTTT. The encoded protein is CCASGEGLRMNTEAFF.

The sample holds many counts of this clonotype. The chain combines TRBV9 with TRBJ2-3; TRBD1 or TRBD2 may be the D gene (5 bases each). Trimming pared 0 bases from V and 0 bases from J, leaving 8 bases between. The CDR3 sequence is 15 residues long. Germline CDR1 is SGDLS and CDR2 is YYNGEE. The CDR3 reads CASSVVGASTDTQYF. CDR3 nucleotide sequence: TGTGCCAGCAGCGTAGTCGGGGCTAGCACAGATACGCAGTATTTT. The variable domain in full, completed from reference TRBV9 and TRBJ2-3, reads DSGVTQTPKHLITATGQRVTLRCSPRSGDLSVYWYQQSLDQGLQFLIQYYNGEERAKGNILERFSAQQFPDLHSELNLSSLELGDSALYFCASSVVGASTDTQYFGPGTRLTVL.

The chain links TRBV30 to TRBJ2-7; weak D call: TRBD2 (6 bases). Germline loops: CDR1 GTSNPN, CDR2 SVGIG (reference sequence). V was pared by 5 bases and J by 0 bases, with 11 bases between. This CDR3 is built from 13 residues. The CDR3 bases are TGTGCCTGGGGCCGGAGGGGCTCCTACGAGCAGTACTTC. Encoded protein: CAWGRRGSYEQYF.

Regarding this clonotype: A junction boundary mismatches the germline segment, possibly from a read error. V and J are TRBV20-1 and TRBJ1-5; maybe TRBD1 (5 bases). The germline V gene encodes CDR1 DFQATT and CDR2 SNEGSKA (reference sequence). The CDR3 has 15 amino acids. CDR3 nucleotide sequence: TGCTGTGCTAGCCTCCGGGGGGGTTCCAATCAGCCCCAGCATTTT. Translating gives CCASLRGGSNQPQHF.

This clonotype was seen a handful of times. The rearrangement uses TRBV12-3 or TRBV12-4 and TRBJ1-4; 7 bases align to TRBD1. After removal of 6 bases from V and 8 bases from J, the junction contained 9 bases not matched to a gene. The CDR3 is 14 residues long. The CDR3 region has the DNA TGTGCCAGCAGCTGGACAGGCGGGGAAGAAAAACTGTTTTTT. This translates into CASSWTGGEEKLFF.